Presented here are 12 T cell receptor beta chains from one specimen sequenced in a study of shared clonotypes between healthy human individuals. In the naive CD8 group, cells lacked CD45RO and were positively selected for CCR7, so terminally differentiated effector memory CD45RA+ cells were left out. Produced via immunoSEQ multiplex PCR; TCRdb's table is partial and in-frame only. The sample carries more than 2 million clones, roughly 95% recorded once. Sequenced material: naive CD8+ T cells sorted from blood. These receptors all stem from a young man in good health.

This clone was counted a single time. The V and J genes are TRBV28 and TRBJ2-7, with D unresolved. The CDR3 sequence is 18 residues long. Germline CDR1 and CDR2: MDHEN and SYDVKM. Trimming stripped 4 bases from V and 3 bases from J, with 25 bases between. CDR3 protein: CASSWTTQEPKAHYEQYF. CDR3 DNA sequence: TGTGCCAGCAGTTGGACGACTCAGGAGCCCAAGGCCCACTACGAGCAGTACTTC.

The chain links TRBV6-5 to TRBJ1-1; perhaps TRBD1 as D (6 bases). The germline V gene encodes CDR1 MNHEY and CDR2 SVGAGI. The V end was cut by 6 bases, the J end by 4 bases, with 12 bases between. The CDR3 length is 13 residues. The CDR3 region is CASSIRGGTEAFF. DNA of the CDR3: TGTGCCAGCAGCATAAGGGGGGGCACTGAAGCTTTCTTT.

This clone was recorded only once. The chain carries TRBV11-2 and TRBJ2-7, with unresolved D. Trimming took 3 bases from V and 4 from J, leaving 13 bases between them. The CDR3 has 14 residues. Germline loops: CDR1 SGHAT, CDR2 FQNNGV. The DNA of the CDR3 is TGTGCCAGCAGCTTCTATGGCGGAACATACGAGCAGTACTTC. Its protein is CASSFYGGTYEQYF. Based on the CDR3 plus reference TRBV11-2 and TRBJ2-7, the full variable domain is EAGVAQSPRYKIIEKRQSVAFWCNPISGHATLYWYQQILGQGPKLLIQFQNNGVVDDSQLPKDRFSAERLKGVDSTLKIQPAKLEDSAVYLCASSFYGGTYEQYFGPGTRLTVT.

V is TRBV7-9 and J is TRBJ1-1; D gene ambiguous. Germline V gene data show CDR1 as SEHNR and CDR2 as FQNEAQ (reference sequence). The V gene lost 5 bases and the J gene lost 0 bases, with 10 bases spanning the gap. The CDR3 loop spans 14 amino acids. This CDR3 is CASSGVTLNTEAFF. CDR3 nucleotides: TGTGCCAGCAGCGGGGTCACCTTGAACACTGAAGCTTTCTTT.

The chain joins TRBV5-1 to TRBJ1-5; 12 bases match TRBD1. This CDR3 is built from 23 residues. CDR1 is SGHRS, CDR2 YFSETQ, per germline. Trimming removed 7 bases from V and 6 bases from J; junction bases left unmatched: 32. The CDR3 nucleotides are TGCGCCAGCGTAAAGGATTGGGTATTGGCCCTTTATACCGGGACAGGGGGCAGTCAGCCCCAGCATTTT. Translation gives CASVKDWVLALYTGTGGSQPQHF. Drawing the rest from reference TRBV5-1 and TRBJ1-5, the complete variable domain is KAGVTQTPRYLIKTRGQQVTLSCSPISGHRSVSWYQQTPGQGLQFLFEYFSETQRNKGNFPGRFSGRQFSNSRSEMNVSTLELGDSALYLCASVKDWVLALYTGTGGSQPQHFGDGTRLSIL.

The chain joins TRBV7-6 to TRBJ2-2; 11 bases are shared with TRBD2. V gave up 1 base and J gave up 5 bases; unmatched junction bases: 9. CDR1 is SGHVS and CDR2 is FNYEAQ in the germline V gene. The CDR3 is 18 amino acids. The CDR3 protein is CASSLVVQTSGVTGELFF. The CDR3 nucleotides read TGTGCCAGCAGCTTAGTAGTACAGACTAGCGGGGTGACCGGGGAGCTGTTTTTT.

This clone was picked up one time. V and J are TRBV4-3 and TRBJ2-1; the D gene could be TRBD1 or TRBD2 (5 bases each). Per the germline V gene, CDR1 is LGHNA and CDR2 is YSLEER. The CDR3 runs to 16 residues. V shed 4 bases and J shed 8 bases, with 21 bases lying between them. The CDR3 protein is CASSRITGPSRDEQFF. The CDR3 nucleotides read TGCGCCAGCAGCCGTATAACGGGGCCTAGCAGGGATGAGCAGTTCTTC.

The gene calls are TRBV29-1 and TRBJ2-1, with TRBD2 as a possible D gene (5 bases). Germline V gene data show CDR1 as SQVTM and CDR2 as ANQGSEA. V was shortened by 6 bases and J by 7 bases, with 13 bases between the two germline ends. The CDR3 has 12 amino acids. The CDR3 reads CSVADLGNEQFF. CDR3 coding DNA: TGCAGCGTAGCGGACCTAGGTAATGAGCAGTTCTTC.

This clone was counted once. CDR3 coding DNA: TGTGCCAGCAGCTTACCAGAGACCCCCCACGAGCAGTACTTC. The encoded protein is CASSLPETPHEQYF. The V call is TRBV13, the J call TRBJ2-7; D remains unclear. CDR3 length equals 14 residues. Trimming left V 2 bases short and J 5 bases short, with 13 bases between. Germline V gene data show CDR1 as PRHDT and CDR2 as FYEKMQ (reference sequence).

The chain combines TRBV6-5 with TRBJ1-1, with a possible D match to TRBD1 (5 bases). This CDR3 is 14 amino acids long. The germline V and J ends were trimmed by 5 bases and 1 base, with 11 bases remaining between them. Germline V lookup: CDR1 MNHEY, CDR2 SVGAGI. The CDR3 region is CASSGRGPNTEAFF. The CDR3 DNA is TGTGCCAGCAGTGGGCGGGGACCGAACACTGAAGCTTTCTTT.

The chain carries TRBV7-6 and TRBJ1-1, with 10 positions matching TRBD1. The J segment lost 5 bases and the V segment lost 5 bases, leaving 8 bases of the junction unmatched. The CDR3 is made up of 15 amino acids. Germline V gene lookup returns CDR1 SGHVS and CDR2 FNYEAQ. In DNA, the CDR3 is TGTGCCAGCAGCCCGGAGGACAGGGGGGCGACTGAAGCTTTCTTT. This codes for CASSPEDRGATEAFF.

A note on this clone: Additional DNA sequences in this sample encode the identical CDR3. This chain uses TRBV19 with TRBJ1-2; D possibly corresponds to TRBD1 (6 bases). V was clipped by 3 bases and J by 4 bases, with 9 bases between them. Per the germline V gene, CDR1 is LNHDA and CDR2 is SQIVND (reference sequence). The CDR3 sequence is 13 residues long. The DNA for the CDR3 is TGTGCCAGTAGTATCGACAGGAGCTATGGCTACACCTTC. Translated: CASSIDRSYGYTF.